The 20 T cell receptor beta chains given below trace back to one sample, sequenced in a study of cytomegalovirus exposure and HLA in healthy donors. Primers: 60 Vbeta forward and 13 Jbeta reverse. The assay was immunoSEQ multiplex PCR, and TCRdb's table has in-frame clones only and misses some. Altogether 200,000 to 250,000 clones are present, 70% to 85% being singletons, with the ten largest covering around 0.57%. Sequenced: PBMCs. These receptors were collected from a woman in her 40s in good health and CMV-seronegative.

In its sample, this clone was seen many times. This sequence joins TRBV4-2 and TRBJ1-1; D is uncertain. The ends were cut back, 3 bases at V and 6 bases at J, with 5 bases in the middle. CDR1 and CDR2 from the germline V gene are LGHNA and YNFKEQ. This CDR3 has 11 amino acids. CDR3 coding DNA: TGTGCCAGCAGCCAGAGGGCTGAAGCTTTCTTT. Translated: CASSQRAEAFF.

The chain combines TRBV5-4 with TRBJ2-5; 14 bases align to TRBD2. Per the germline V gene, CDR1 is SGHNT and CDR2 is YYREEE (reference sequence). The CDR3 spans 16 residues. J lost 1 base, V lost 4 bases, and 3 bases had no gene match. CDR3 residues: CASSGGTSGGQETQYF. CDR3 DNA: TGTGCCAGCAGCGGTGGGACTAGCGGGGGCCAAGAGACCCAGTACTTC.

In its sample, this clone was seen a few times. This rearrangement joins TRBV21-1 to TRBJ1-1. TRBV21-1 is deemed a pseudogene. The CDR3 spans 11 residues. The CDR3: CAPEMNTEAFF. CDR3 nucleotide sequence: TGTGCCCCGGAGATGAACACTGAAGCTTTCTTT.

V gene TRBV5-5 combines with J gene TRBJ2-1, with D perhaps TRBD2 (7 bases). The germline V and J ends were trimmed by 3 bases and 8 bases, with 15 bases remaining between them. CDR3 length equals 14 residues. Germline V gene data show CDR1 as SGHKS and CDR2 as YYEKEE (reference sequence). The CDR3 DNA reads as TGTGCCAGCAGCTCGCCGGGGGGCTGGGATGAGCAGTTCTTC. Amino acid sequence: CASSSPGGWDEQFF.

The CDR3: CAWSPRGTRNGYTF. The CDR3 DNA sequence: TGTGCCTGGAGCCCAAGGGGGACCCGGAATGGCTACACCTTC. The chain couples TRBV30 to TRBJ1-2; maybe TRBD1 (6 bases). The CDR3 runs 14 residues. Trimming left V 3 bases short and J 6 bases short, with 17 bases between. Germline values: CDR1 GTSNPN, CDR2 SVGIG (reference sequence).

The chain links TRBV9 to TRBJ1-3; 7 bases line up with TRBD1. Trimming cost V 0 bases and J 0 bases; bases outside gene matches: 6. Germline values: CDR1 SGDLS, CDR2 YYNGEE. The CDR3 has 17 residues. This CDR3 reads CASSVGGQSFSGNTIYF. CDR3 DNA: TGTGCCAGCAGCGTAGGGGGACAGTCCTTCTCTGGAAACACCATATATTTT.

This chain uses TRBV19 with TRBJ1-1; TRBD1 matches at 9 bases. Germline V gene data show CDR1 as LNHDA and CDR2 as SQIVND (reference sequence). This CDR3 region has 17 residues. Trimming at V came to 0 bases and at J to 2 bases, leaving 7 bases not matched to a gene. Here the CDR3 DNA reads TGTGCCAGTAGTATAGACTCCTGGACAGGGGTAAACACTGAAGCTTTCTTT. It translates to CASSIDSWTGVNTEAFF.

The chain combines TRBV18 with TRBJ1-5; no definite D call. Germline V lookup: CDR1 KGHSH, CDR2 LQKENI. The CDR3 has 14 residues. V shed 2 bases and J shed 4 bases, with 9 bases lying between them. The CDR3 loop reads CASSPLAGNQPQHF. CDR3 in DNA: TGTGCCAGCTCACCATTGGCGGGGAATCAGCCCCAGCATTTT.

The chain recombines TRBV4-2 with TRBJ2-2; 9 bases are a match to TRBD1. Trimming at V came to 1 base and at J to 5 bases, leaving 8 bases not matched to a gene. This CDR3 spans 17 amino acids. Germline assignment: CDR1 LGHNA and CDR2 YNFKEQ. The CDR3 bases are TGTGCCAGCAGCCAAGCTTCACAGGGGGCCGGAACCGGGGAGCTGTTTTTT. Translation: CASSQASQGAGTGELFF.

The chain combines TRBV30 with TRBJ1-2; perhaps TRBD1 as D (5 bases). Germline V CDR1 and CDR2: GTSNPN, SVGIG (reference sequence). Trimming removed 5 bases from V and 6 bases from J, with 7 bases in between. The CDR3 has 10 residues. In nucleotides, the CDR3 is TGTGCCTGGCTACAGGATGGCTACACCTTC. Its translation: CAWLQDGYTF.

J is TRBJ2-7 and V is TRBV7-9; 9 bases fit TRBD1. J gave up 6 bases and V 3 bases, and 6 bases lay outside the gene matches. Germline values: CDR1 SEHNR, CDR2 FQNEAQ (reference sequence). The CDR3 sequence is 14 residues long. The CDR3 reads CASSFSGTGIEQYF. The DNA for the CDR3 is TGTGCCAGCAGCTTCTCCGGGACAGGGATCGAGCAGTACTTC.

V and J are TRBV6-5 and TRBJ1-1; D unclear. V dropped 6 bases and J dropped 6 bases, with 14 bases sitting between them. The germline gives CDR1 MNHEY, CDR2 SVGAGI. The CDR3 sequence is 13 residues long. CDR3 sequence (DNA): TGTGCCAGCAGACCCCCTAGTAGTGCTGAAGCTTTCTTT. Amino acids: CASRPPSSAEAFF.

In its sample, this clone is medium-sized. The chain links TRBV10-2 to TRBJ2-7; TRBD1 is a possible D gene (6 bases). Germline-derived CDR1 and CDR2 are WSHSY and SAAADI. Trimming took 4 bases from V and 6 from J, leaving 10 bases between them. This CDR3 contains 12 residues. The CDR3 loop reads CASSGRGGEQYF. The CDR3 DNA follows: TGCGCCAGCAGTGGCAGGGGTGGCGAGCAGTACTTC.

V gene TRBV4-3 combines with J gene TRBJ2-7, with D tentatively TRBD2 (6 bases). Germline CDR1 and CDR2: LGHNA and YSLEER. CDR3 size: 15 residues. Trimming stripped 4 bases from V and 4 bases from J, with 17 bases between. CDR3 loop: CASSRRGAGLYEQYF. CDR3 sequence (DNA): TGCGCCAGCAGCCGAAGGGGCGCGGGGCTATACGAGCAGTACTTC.

The count of this clone is one. This sequence joins TRBV18 and TRBJ1-5; tentative D call: TRBD1 (6 bases). Germline V gene sequence: CDR1 KGHSH, CDR2 LQKENI. The V and J ends lost 0 bases and 1 base respectively, with 10 bases between them. The CDR3 runs to 16 residues. The DNA for the CDR3 is TGTGCCAGCTCACCACCAACAGGGTACAGCAATCAGCCCCAGCATTTT. Amino acid sequence: CASSPPTGYSNQPQHF.

Only a few counts were recorded for this clone. The chain carries TRBV14 and TRBJ1-2, with D perhaps TRBD1 (5 bases). Germline loops: CDR1 SGHDN, CDR2 FVKESK. The CDR3 extends over 15 amino acids. The V end lost 4 bases, the J end lost 2 bases, and 14 bases lay between the germline ends. The CDR3 DNA is TGTGCCAGCAGCCCCCTAGGGACTGGGAACTATGGCTACACCTTC. Residues: CASSPLGTGNYGYTF.

V gene TRBV5-1 combines with J gene TRBJ2-7, with TRBD1 as a possible D gene (5 bases). Germline V lookup: CDR1 SGHRS, CDR2 YFSETQ. Trimming left V 0 bases short and J 6 bases short, with 10 bases between. The CDR3 consists of 13 residues. This chain's CDR3 is CASSLEGLAEQYF. The CDR3 DNA reads as TGCGCCAGCAGCTTGGAGGGGTTGGCCGAGCAGTACTTC.

The genes are TRBV18 and TRBJ2-3, with 7 bases lining up with TRBD2. V shed 0 bases and J 2 bases; nucleotides not matched to a gene: 5. The CDR3 is 16 residues long. CDR1 and CDR2 from the germline V gene are KGHSH and LQKENI. CDR3 nucleotides: TGTGCCAGCTCACCACCGACTAGCCCCTCCACAGATACGCAGTATTTT. It specifies CASSPPTSPSTDTQYF.

This clone came up a few times. The chain employs TRBV4-1 and TRBJ2-7, with D possibly matching TRBD1 (6 bases). The germline gives CDR1 MGHRA, CDR2 YSYEKL. The CDR3 totals 15 residues. Trimming removed 0 bases from V and 1 base from J, with 10 bases in between. CDR3 residues: CASSQERTDSYEQYF. CDR3 bases: TGCGCCAGCAGCCAAGAACGGACAGATTCCTACGAGCAGTACTTC.

The chain recombines TRBV19 with TRBJ1-6; tentative D call: TRBD1 (5 bases). V lost 0 bases and J lost 11, with 20 bases in between. The CDR3 runs 17 residues. In germline, CDR1 is LNHDA, CDR2 SQIVND (reference sequence). The CDR3 spells CASSIDRRRGGGTPLHF. CDR3 nucleotides: TGTGCCAGTAGTATAGACCGCCGCCGGGGGGGAGGTACACCCCTCCACTTT.